A selection of T cell receptor beta chains follows, all from one sample in a study of beta chain features in type 1 diabetes. The data were produced by immunoSEQ multiplex PCR, yet TCRdb's version contains in-frame clones alone and is incomplete. This table has about 260,000 clones, 68% appearing once. What was sequenced was naive CD4+ T cells from blood. All receptors derive from a man aged 25-45 years in good health. CDR3s include the opening cysteine and the closing phenylalanine or tryptophan. Fields, in order: clone size, V gene, D gene, J gene, CDR3 protein, CDR3 DNA. The D gene is left open where the match is weak. Clone size is stated in some rows and not others, as once, few, many or a class when expanded.

size: NA
V: TRBV27
D: NA
J: TRBJ2-7
CDR3: CASSLRQGQPYEQYF
DNA: TGTGCCAGCAGTTTACGGCAGGGGCAACCCTACGAGCAGTACTTC

size: NA
V: TRBV7-2
D: NA
J: TRBJ2-4
CDR3: CASSPGLAGIQYF
DNA: TGTGCCAGCAGCCCCGGCTTGGCAGGCATTCAGTACTTC

size: few
V: TRBV30
D: NA
J: TRBJ2-7
CDR3: CAWSTGDEQYF
DNA: TGTGCCTGGAGTACCGGGGACGAGCAGTACTTC

size: NA
V: TRBV28
D: NA
J: TRBJ1-2
CDR3: CASSQGLSYGYTF
DNA: TGTGCCAGCAGTCAGGGACTGAGCTATGGCTACACCTTC

size: NA
V: TRBV30
D: NA
J: TRBJ2-7
CDR3: CAWSVRREQYF
DNA: TGTGCCTGGAGTGTCAGGAGGGAGCAGTACTTC

size: NA
V: TRBV30
D: TRBD1
J: TRBJ1-1
CDR3: CAWDRDYTEAFF
DNA: TGTGCCTGGGACAGGGATTACACTGAAGCTTTCTTT

size: NA
V: TRBV18
D: NA
J: TRBJ2-3
CDR3: CASSPPSKADTQYF
DNA: TGTGCCAGCTCACCACCGAGCAAGGCAGATACGCAGTATTTT

size: NA
V: TRBV4-3
D: TRBD2
J: TRBJ2-1
CDR3: CASSQDKRDSEQFF
DNA: TGCGCCAGCAGCCAAGATAAGCGGGATAGTGAGCAGTTCTTC

size: few
V: TRBV4-1
D: NA
J: TRBJ1-1
CDR3: CASSQDSTSQAFF
DNA: TGCGCCAGCAGCCAAGATTCTACGAGCCAAGCTTTCTTT

size: NA
V: TRBV11-2
D: NA
J: TRBJ2-1
CDR3: CASSFSNEQFF
DNA: TGTGCCAGCAGCTTTAGCAATGAGCAGTTCTTC

size: NA
V: TRBV7-7
D: TRBD2
J: TRBJ2-1
CDR3: CASSLGSSSGRGNEQFF
DNA: TGTGCCAGCAGCTTAGGAAGTTCTAGCGGGAGAGGGAATGAGCAGTTCTTC

size: NA
V: TRBV15
D: NA
J: TRBJ2-3
CDR3: CATGLSTDTQYF
DNA: TGTGCCACCGGCCTTAGCACAGATACGCAGTATTTT

size: NA
V: TRBV25-1
D: NA
J: TRBJ2-7
CDR3: CASSDSYEQYF
DNA: TGTGCCAGCAGTGACTCCTACGAGCAGTACTTC

size: NA
V: TRBV29-1
D: TRBD1
J: TRBJ2-7
CDR3: CSVASRGGIDEQYF
DNA: TGCAGCGTTGCCTCAAGAGGGGGCATCGACGAGCAGTACTTC

size: NA
V: TRBV7-6
D: NA
J: TRBJ2-6
CDR3: CASSPSLTSGANVLTF
DNA: TGTGCCAGCAGCCCGTCGCTGACCTCTGGGGCCAACGTCCTGACTTTC

size: NA
V: TRBV29-1
D: TRBD1
J: TRBJ2-5
CDR3: CSADRDHQETQYF
DNA: TGCAGCGCCGACAGGGATCACCAAGAGACCCAGTACTTC

size: NA
V: TRBV7-2
D: TRBD2
J: TRBJ2-3
CDR3: CASSSSGGADTQYF
DNA: TGTGCCAGCAGTTCTAGCGGGGGGGCAGATACGCAGTATTTT

size: NA
V: TRBV7-2
D: TRBD2
J: TRBJ2-1
CDR3: CASSQRLAGSNEQFF
DNA: TGTGCCAGCAGCCAGCGACTAGCGGGAAGTAATGAGCAGTTCTTC

size: NA
V: TRBV5-1
D: TRBD2
J: TRBJ2-7
CDR3: CASSLGSGSSYEQYF
DNA: TGCGCCAGCAGCTTGGGGAGCGGGAGCTCCTACGAGCAGTACTTC

size: NA
V: TRBV30
D: NA
J: TRBJ2-6
CDR3: CARPSGRVLGGANVLTF
DNA: TGTGCCCGTCCTTCGGGCAGGGTTCTTGGTGGGGCCAACGTCCTGACTTTC

size: NA
V: TRBV15
D: NA
J: TRBJ2-2
CDR3: CATSREGLTGELFF
DNA: TGTGCCACCAGCAGAGAGGGACTCACCGGGGAGCTGTTTTTT

size: NA
V: TRBV27
D: TRBD2
J: TRBJ2-3
CDR3: CASRGLAGSSTDTQYF
DNA: TGTGCCAGCAGGGGACTAGCGGGATCTAGCACAGATACGCAGTATTTT

size: NA
V: TRBV18
D: TRBD1
J: TRBJ2-5
CDR3: CASSSQGARKTQYF
DNA: TGTGCCAGCTCATCTCAGGGGGCTAGGAAGACCCAGTACTTC

size: once
V: TRBV7-9
D: NA
J: TRBJ1-2
CDR3: CASSFERINYGYTF
DNA: TGTGCCAGCAGCTTTGAGAGGATAAACTATGGCTACACCTTC

size: NA
V: TRBV29-1
D: NA
J: TRBJ1-4
CDR3: CSVTDGYYEKLFF
DNA: TGCAGCGTTACGGACGGATATTACGAAAAACTGTTTTTT

size: NA
V: TRBV14
D: NA
J: TRBJ2-1
CDR3: CASSRPVGTSQFF
DNA: TGTGCCAGCAGCCGACCAGTGGGGACGTCGCAGTTCTTC

size: few
V: TRBV29-1
D: TRBD1
J: TRBJ2-1
CDR3: CSVSFDRGRGDEQFF
DNA: TGCAGCGTGTCTTTCGACAGGGGGCGAGGGGATGAGCAGTTCTTC

size: few
V: TRBV30
D: NA
J: TRBJ2-7
CDR3: CAWTSGLYEQYF
DNA: TGTGCCTGGACCTCGGGACTCTACGAGCAGTACTTC

size: NA
V: TRBV11-2
D: NA
J: TRBJ2-3
CDR3: CASSLEAKAQYF
DNA: TGTGCCAGCAGCTTAGAGGCCAAGGCGCAGTATTTT

size: few
V: TRBV7-8
D: TRBD1
J: TRBJ2-7
CDR3: CASSPRRDRGYEQYF
DNA: TGTGCCAGCAGCCCCCGTCGGGACAGGGGCTACGAGCAGTACTTC

size: once
V: TRBV7-8
D: NA
J: TRBJ2-7
CDR3: CASTDSPGHNYEQYF
DNA: TGTGCCAGCACCGACAGCCCGGGACATAACTACGAGCAGTACTTC

size: few
V: TRBV14
D: NA
J: TRBJ2-1
CDR3: CASSQVPRGQFF
DNA: TGTGCCAGCAGCCAAGTTCCGCGCGGGCAGTTCTTC

size: few
V: TRBV29-1
D: NA
J: TRBJ2-2
CDR3: CSVERVTGELFF
DNA: TGCAGCGTTGAGAGGGTAACCGGGGAGCTGTTTTTT

size: NA
V: TRBV30
D: NA
J: TRBJ2-1
CDR3: CALRRNYNEQFF
DNA: TGTGCCCTAAGGCGGAATTACAATGAGCAGTTCTTC

size: NA
V: TRBV30
D: NA
J: TRBJ1-5
CDR3: CAWSPRDLNQPQHF
DNA: TGTGCCTGGAGCCCGAGGGACCTAAATCAGCCCCAGCATTTT

size: NA
V: TRBV30
D: NA
J: TRBJ2-6
CDR3: CAWSVVRRHVNSGANVLTF
DNA: TGTGCCTGGAGTGTAGTCAGGCGACACGTCAACTCTGGGGCCAACGTCCTGACTTTC

size: NA
V: TRBV15
D: NA
J: TRBJ1-1
CDR3: CATSSSNTEAFF
DNA: TGTGCCACCAGCAGCTCGAACACTGAAGCTTTCTTT

size: NA
V: TRBV5-1
D: NA
J: TRBJ2-5
CDR3: CASSHGETQYF
DNA: TGCGCCAGCAGCCACGGGGAGACCCAGTACTTC

size: few
V: TRBV4-2
D: TRBD2
J: TRBJ2-3
CDR3: CASSHLLAGGPDTQYF
DNA: TGTGCCAGCAGCCACCTTCTAGCGGGGGGCCCGGATACGCAGTATTTT

size: NA
V: TRBV27
D: TRBD2
J: TRBJ2-5
CDR3: CAGLQHGTSGNRETQYF
DNA: TGTGCCGGGCTTCAACACGGGACTAGCGGTAACCGGGAGACCCAGTACTTC